This is a list of T cell receptor beta chains from one sample in a study of blood T cells in healthy people across ages. TCRdb reprocessed the 5' RACE reads with MiXCR, giving one entry per CDR3 protein. The sample has hundreds of thousands of distinct CDR3 sequences, roughly 34% seen once. The sample taken for sequencing was blood. These receptors all stem from a young man in good health. The CDR3 runs from the conserved cysteine through the conserved F or W. The order of the fields is clone size, J gene, D gene, V gene, CDR3 DNA, CDR3 protein. The D gene is left open where the match is weak. Clone sizes are given selectively: once, few, many, or a class where the clone is expanded.

-	TRBJ2-1	-	TRBV9	TGTGCCAACAGCCCCTTGGACAGCTACAATGAGCAGTTCTTC	CANSPLDSYNEQFF
-	TRBJ2-3	-	TRBV20-1	TGCAGTGCCCGACTCGGACTGGCCGGAAGCACAGATACGCAGTATTTT	CSARLGLAGSTDTQYF
-	TRBJ2-3	-	TRBV4-1	TGCGCCAGCAGCCAAGGACCCCAAGGAATGAGCACAGATACGCAGTATTTT	CASSQGPQGMSTDTQYF
few	TRBJ2-3	TRBD2	TRBV7-2	TGTGCCAGCAGAAAAACTAGCGGGGGGGCCGATACGCAGTATTTT	CASRKTSGGADTQYF
few	TRBJ2-5	-	TRBV7-2	TGTGCCAGCAGCTTAGGCCGGGACGAGACCCAGTACTTC	CASSLGRDETQYF
few	TRBJ2-1	TRBD1	TRBV7-2	TGTGCCAGCAGCTCGGTACAGGGGAGTGAGCAGTTCTTC	CASSSVQGSEQFF
-	TRBJ1-5	-	TRBV2	TGTGCCAGCAGTGGTGGCAGGGCGGCTCAGCCCCAGCATTTT	CASSGGRAAQPQHF
few	TRBJ1-5	-	TRBV4-1	TGCGCCAGCAGCCTCTGGGGGGGGGTCAACCAGCCCCAGCATTTT	CASSLWGGVNQPQHF
-	TRBJ1-1	-	TRBV12-3/TRBV12-4	TGTGCCAGCAGCGCCACAGGGTTTGGCACTGAAGCTTTCTTT	CASSATGFGTEAFF
-	TRBJ2-5	TRBD2	TRBV25-1	TGTGCCAGCAGTGAACCACGGGAGGGGGGAGAGACCCAGTACTTC	CASSEPREGGETQYF
few	TRBJ1-6	-	TRBV6-5	TGTGCTACTGGTAGGGCGGTCAATTCACCCCTCCACTTT	CATGRAVNSPLHF
few	TRBJ2-1	-	TRBV5-1	TGCGCCAGCAGCCAGACGGGATTCTCCTACAATGAGCAGTTCTTC	CASSQTGFSYNEQFF
many	TRBJ2-5	-	TRBV2	TGTGCCAGTTCGGACCGAGAGACCCAGTACTTC	CASSDRETQYF
-	TRBJ2-3	-	TRBV20-1	TGCAGTGCTAGAGCGGGACCCCATGGAGATACGCAGTATTTT	CSARAGPHGDTQYF
few	TRBJ1-2	TRBD1	TRBV12-3/TRBV12-4	TGTGCCAGCGGATTGACAGGGAGGGACTATGGCTACACCTTC	CASGLTGRDYGYTF
few	TRBJ2-7	-	TRBV7-2	TGTGCCAGCAGCCCCCCGGGGGCCTACAATGAGCAGTACTTC	CASSPPGAYNEQYF
few	TRBJ2-3	-	TRBV14	TGTGCCAGCAGCCAAATTAAGACGGGGTTCACAGATACGCAGTATTTT	CASSQIKTGFTDTQYF
-	TRBJ2-1	-	TRBV6-5	TGTGCCAGCAGCCCCTACAGGGTTTACAATAAGCAGTTCTTC	CASSPYRVYNKQFF
few	TRBJ2-3	-	TRBV12-3/TRBV12-4	TGTGCCAGCAGCCAAGAGCCCGTAAGCACAGATGCGCAGTATTTT	CASSQEPVSTDAQYF
-	TRBJ2-7	-	TRBV15	TGTGCCACCAGCAGTTTCCCAGCGGATAGCTCCTACGAGCAGTACTTC	CATSSFPADSSYEQYF
-	TRBJ2-1	TRBD1	TRBV7-9	TGTGCCGGGGGGGACAGGGCTGTGGGTAGTTCCTACAATGAGCAGTTCTTC	CAGGDRAVGSSYNEQFF
-	TRBJ2-7	-	TRBV20-1	TGCAGTGCTCCCCCTCGGGTCGACAATGAGCAGTACTTC	CSAPPRVDNEQYF
many	TRBJ2-6	-	TRBV3-1	TGTGCCAGCAGCCAAGATCCTTCTGGGGCCAACGTCCTGACTTTC	CASSQDPSGANVLTF
-	TRBJ1-5	TRBD1	TRBV12-3/TRBV12-4	TGTGCCAGCAGCGCACAGGGGACCAATCAGCCCCAGCATTTT	CASSAQGTNQPQHF
few	TRBJ2-3	TRBD1	TRBV6-2/TRBV6-3	TGTGCCAGCAGCTACCGGGACAGTAGAGCAGATACGCAGTATTTT	CASSYRDSRADTQYF
few	TRBJ1-2	-	TRBV4-3	TGCGCCAGCAGCGAAGACGGCAGGGGCTATGGCTACACCTTC	CASSEDGRGYGYTF
-	TRBJ1-1	-	TRBV6-5	TGTGCCAGCAGTTACCTGGCAGACGGATTGAACACTGAAGCTTTCTTT	CASSYLADGLNTEAFF
few	TRBJ2-1	TRBD2	TRBV9	TGTGCCAGCAGCGTAGTATCGCGGGGGGACAATGAGCAGTTCTTC	CASSVVSRGDNEQFF
many	TRBJ2-3	-	TRBV7-2	TGTGCCAGCAGCTTAGGGAACCGAATTAGCACAGATACGCAGTATTTT	CASSLGNRISTDTQYF
-	TRBJ2-5	-	TRBV20-1	TGCAGTGCTCAGGAGGGCGGGTACCAAGAGACCCAGTACTTC	CSAQEGGYQETQYF
few	TRBJ2-3	-	TRBV7-2	TGTGCCAGCTCCACGGTTTTGTATTTT	CASSTVLYF
-	TRBJ2-2	-	TRBV20-1	TGCAGTGCTAAGGGGAACACCGGGGAGCTGTTTTTT	CSAKGNTGELFF
many	TRBJ1-5	-	TRBV5-5	TGTGCCAGCAGCATAGGGGTGACCAATCAGCCCCAGCATTTT	CASSIGVTNQPQHF
many	TRBJ2-3	TRBD2	TRBV12-3/TRBV12-4	TGTGCCAGCCGGGGGGAAAACACAGATACGCAGTATTTT	CASRGENTDTQYF
many	TRBJ2-1	-	TRBV12-3/TRBV12-4	TGTGCCAGCAGTTTAAATCTACGCGACGAGCAGTTCTTC	CASSLNLRDEQFF
-	TRBJ2-1	TRBD2	TRBV12-3/TRBV12-4	TGTGCCAGCAGTTTATACTCTGAGTCGGCGGGAGGGCCAGAGTTCTTC	CASSLYSESAGGPEFF
-	TRBJ2-1	TRBD1	TRBV29-1	TGCAGCGTTGACCCCCGGACAGGGGACAATGAGCAGTTCTTC	CSVDPRTGDNEQFF
few	TRBJ2-7	-	TRBV5-1	TGCGCCAGCAGCCTGGAAGACAATACGTGGGAGCAGTACTTC	CASSLEDNTWEQYF
-	TRBJ2-1	-	TRBV7-9	TGTGCCAGCAGCTTAGTAGCAGTCTCCTACAATGAGCAGTTCTTC	CASSLVAVSYNEQFF
-	TRBJ2-7	-	TRBV29-1	TGCAGCGTTGAAGATTCGGAATATGAGCAGTACTTC	CSVEDSEYEQYF
few	TRBJ1-5	-	TRBV20-1	TGCAGTGCTAGAGCCACCGGGGCAGGCCCCAATCAGCCCCAGCATTTT	CSARATGAGPNQPQHF
-	TRBJ2-7	-	TRBV20-1	TGCAGTGCTAGAGTAGCCCCTATAACCCAGTACTTC	CSARVAPITQYF
-	TRBJ2-3	TRBD1	TRBV9	TGTGCCAGCAGCCTACAGGGGCAAGGAACAGATACGCAGTATTTT	CASSLQGQGTDTQYF
few	TRBJ2-7	-	TRBV6-2/TRBV6-3	TGTGCCAGCAGAGACCTTCGGCACAGCTCCTACGAGCAGTACTTC	CASRDLRHSSYEQYF
many	TRBJ2-5	-	TRBV7-7	TGTGCCAGCAGCTTCGGACAGATAGAGACCCAGTACTTC	CASSFGQIETQYF
many	TRBJ2-1	-	TRBV14	TGTGCCAGCAGCCTCAGACGGGGGCGCGGCAATGAGCAGTTCTTC	CASSLRRGRGNEQFF
-	TRBJ1-5	-	TRBV2	TGTGCCAGCGGGTATACAGCAGAGGATCAGCCCCAGCATTTT	CASGYTAEDQPQHF
many	TRBJ2-5	-	TRBV20-1	TGCAGTGCTAGAGATTCGCTAGAAGAGACCCAGTACTTC	CSARDSLEETQYF
-	TRBJ1-5	-	TRBV11-2	TGTGCCAGCAGCTTAGATTATCAAGCAGGACGCAATCAGCCCCAGCATTTT	CASSLDYQAGRNQPQHF
many	TRBJ2-5	-	TRBV5-6	TGTGCCAGCAGCCCTTCTCTAGGGATGGAGACCCAGTACTTC	CASSPSLGMETQYF